This TCR beta chain was sequenced for a study of T cells in Graves' hyperthyroidism and ophthalmopathy. The V and J ends lost 2 bases and 4 bases, in that order; junction bases with no gene match: 3. The V gene's germline CDR1 is GTSNPN and CDR2 SVGIG (reference sequence). This CDR3 contains 14 residues. The TCR beta CDR3 regions underwent amplification using RNA transcripts as the source. HTBI primers were employed in a first-round RT-PCR of the TCR CDR3. One entry per CDR3 protein results from TCRdb running MiXCR on the multiplex PCR reads. This table holds 45,000 to 75,000 distinct CDR3 sequences, around 48% found once.

The source of this sequence is a woman younger than 45 with Graves' ophthalmopathy. The chain has TRBV30 and TRBJ1-5, with 9 bases matching TRBD1. Input material: blood. CDR3 sequence: CAWSTGQGNQPQHF. The CDR3 region has the DNA TGTGCCTGGAGTACAGGACAGGGGAATCAGCCCCAGCATTTT.